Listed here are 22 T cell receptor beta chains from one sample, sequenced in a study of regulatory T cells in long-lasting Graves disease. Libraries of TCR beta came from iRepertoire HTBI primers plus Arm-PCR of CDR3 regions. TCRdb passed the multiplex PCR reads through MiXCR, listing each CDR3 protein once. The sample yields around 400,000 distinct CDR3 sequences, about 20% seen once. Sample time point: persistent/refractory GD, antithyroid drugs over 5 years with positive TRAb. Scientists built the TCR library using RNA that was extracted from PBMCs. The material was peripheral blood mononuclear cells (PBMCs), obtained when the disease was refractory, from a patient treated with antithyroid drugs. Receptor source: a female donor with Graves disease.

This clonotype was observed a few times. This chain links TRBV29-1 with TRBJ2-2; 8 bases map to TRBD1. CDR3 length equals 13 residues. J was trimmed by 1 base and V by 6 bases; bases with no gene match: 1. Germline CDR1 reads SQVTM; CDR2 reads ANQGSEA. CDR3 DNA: TGCAGCGTCAGGGGGCAGAACACCGGGGAGCTGTTTTTT. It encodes CSVRGQNTGELFF.

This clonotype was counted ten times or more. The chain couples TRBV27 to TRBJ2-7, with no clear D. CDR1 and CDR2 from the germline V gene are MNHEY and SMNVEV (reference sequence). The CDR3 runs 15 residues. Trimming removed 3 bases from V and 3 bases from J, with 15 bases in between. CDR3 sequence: CASSFSRAGYYEQYF. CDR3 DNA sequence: TGTGCCAGCAGTTTCTCTCGGGCAGGATACTACGAGCAGTACTTC.

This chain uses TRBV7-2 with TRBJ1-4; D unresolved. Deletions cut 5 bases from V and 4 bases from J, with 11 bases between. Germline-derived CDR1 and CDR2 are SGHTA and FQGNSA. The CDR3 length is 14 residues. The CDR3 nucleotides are TGTGCCAGCAGCGTAGACCGGGGTAATGAAAAACTGTTTTTT. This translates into CASSVDRGNEKLFF.

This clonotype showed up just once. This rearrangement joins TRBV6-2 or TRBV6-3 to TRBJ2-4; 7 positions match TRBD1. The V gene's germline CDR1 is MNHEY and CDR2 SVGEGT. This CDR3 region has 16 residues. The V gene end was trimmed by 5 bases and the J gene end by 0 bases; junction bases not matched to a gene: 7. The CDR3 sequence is CASSGDSPLAKNIQYF. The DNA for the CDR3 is TGTGCCAGCAGTGGGGACAGCCCTTTAGCCAAAAACATTCAGTACTTC.

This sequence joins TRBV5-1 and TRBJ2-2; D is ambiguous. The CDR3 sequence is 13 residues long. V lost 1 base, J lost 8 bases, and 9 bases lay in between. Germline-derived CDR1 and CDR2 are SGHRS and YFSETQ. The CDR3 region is CASSLQAAGELFF. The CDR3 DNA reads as TGCGCCAGCAGCTTGCAGGCAGCTGGGGAGCTGTTTTTT.

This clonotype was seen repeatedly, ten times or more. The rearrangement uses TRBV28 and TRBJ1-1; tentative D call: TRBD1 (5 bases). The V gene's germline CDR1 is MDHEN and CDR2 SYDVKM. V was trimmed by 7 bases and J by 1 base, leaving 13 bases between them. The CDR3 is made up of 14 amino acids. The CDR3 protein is CASTKGRTNTEAFF. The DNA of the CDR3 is TGTGCCAGCACCAAGGGGCGGACGAACACTGAAGCTTTCTTT.

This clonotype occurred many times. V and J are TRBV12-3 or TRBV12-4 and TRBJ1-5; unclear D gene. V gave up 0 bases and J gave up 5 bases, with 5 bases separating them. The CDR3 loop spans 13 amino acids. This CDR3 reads CASSLAQDQPQHF. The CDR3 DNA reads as TGTGCCAGCAGTTTAGCGCAGGATCAGCCCCAGCATTTT.

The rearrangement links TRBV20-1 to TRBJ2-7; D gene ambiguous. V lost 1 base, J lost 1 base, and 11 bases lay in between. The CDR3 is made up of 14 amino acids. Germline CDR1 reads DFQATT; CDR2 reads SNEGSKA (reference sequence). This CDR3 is CSARGAVFSYEQYF. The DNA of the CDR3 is TGCAGTGCTAGAGGGGCGGTTTTTTCCTACGAGCAGTACTTC.

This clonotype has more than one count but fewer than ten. The CDR3 DNA reads TGTGCCAGCAGTTTATCATCCGGGGCCGGGGAGCTGTTTTTT. Protein: CASSLSSGAGELFF. The chain recombines TRBV12-3 or TRBV12-4 with TRBJ2-2; perhaps TRBD2 as D (5 bases). V was clipped by 2 bases and J by 6 bases, with 10 bases between them. This CDR3 region has 14 residues.

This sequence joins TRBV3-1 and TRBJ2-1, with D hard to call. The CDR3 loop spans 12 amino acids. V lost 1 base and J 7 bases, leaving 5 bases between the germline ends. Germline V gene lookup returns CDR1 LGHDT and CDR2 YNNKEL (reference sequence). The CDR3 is CASSQVGNEQFF. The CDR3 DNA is TGTGCCAGCAGCCAAGTCGGAAATGAGCAGTTCTTC.

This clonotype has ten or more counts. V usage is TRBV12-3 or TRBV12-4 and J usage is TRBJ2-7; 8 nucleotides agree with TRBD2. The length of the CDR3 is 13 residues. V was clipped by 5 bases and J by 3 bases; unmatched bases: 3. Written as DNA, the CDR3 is TGTGCCAGCAGTAGCGGGAGTAACTACGAGCAGTACTTC. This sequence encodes CASSSGSNYEQYF.

The CDR3: CSAQKSGTENTGELFF. The CDR3 DNA reads as TGCAGTGCGCAGAAGTCCGGGACCGAGAACACCGGGGAGCTGTTTTTT. V gene TRBV20-1 combines with J gene TRBJ2-2; D is perhaps TRBD1 or TRBD2 (5 bases each). The ends were cut back, 6 bases at V and 1 base at J, with 18 bases in the middle. This CDR3 spans 16 amino acids. Germline CDR1 reads DFQATT; CDR2 reads SNEGSKA (reference sequence).

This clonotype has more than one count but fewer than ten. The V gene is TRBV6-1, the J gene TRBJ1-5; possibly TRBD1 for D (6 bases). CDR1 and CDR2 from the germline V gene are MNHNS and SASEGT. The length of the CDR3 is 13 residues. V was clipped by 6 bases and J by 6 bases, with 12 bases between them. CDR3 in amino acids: CASRTGFGQPQHF. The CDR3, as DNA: TGTGCCAGCAGGACAGGTTTTGGTCAGCCCCAGCATTTT.

The DNA of the CDR3 is TGTGCCAGCAGCCTTGCGAGTCTTCTGTACTTC. The encoded protein is CASSLASLLYF. This chain connects TRBV14 to TRBJ2-7; unclear D gene. The V end was cut by 4 bases, the J end by 12 bases, with 13 bases between. CDR1 and CDR2 from the germline V gene are SGHDN and FVKESK. The length of the CDR3 is 11 residues.

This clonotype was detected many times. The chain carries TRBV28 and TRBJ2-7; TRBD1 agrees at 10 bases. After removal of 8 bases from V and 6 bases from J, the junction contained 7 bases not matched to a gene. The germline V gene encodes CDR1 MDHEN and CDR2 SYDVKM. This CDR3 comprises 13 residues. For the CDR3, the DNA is TGTGCCAGCCAGCGACAGGGGGCGAGCGAGCAGTACTTC. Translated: CASQRQGASEQYF.

The CDR3 reads CASSVEGGGFGGTYEQYF. The CDR3 DNA reads as TGTGCCAGCAGCGTAGAAGGGGGGGGTTTCGGGGGAACCTACGAGCAGTACTTC. The chain is built from TRBV9 and TRBJ2-7; TRBD2 is a possible D gene (7 bases). The CDR3 sequence is 18 residues long. V was clipped by 0 bases and J by 2 bases, with 21 bases between them. Germline-derived CDR1 and CDR2 are SGDLS and YYNGEE.

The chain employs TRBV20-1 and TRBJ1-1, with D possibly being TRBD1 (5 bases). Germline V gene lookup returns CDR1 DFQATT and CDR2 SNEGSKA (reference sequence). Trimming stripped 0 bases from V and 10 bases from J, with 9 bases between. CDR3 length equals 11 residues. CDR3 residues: CSARDGGGAFF. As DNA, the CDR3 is TGCAGTGCTAGAGATGGGGGAGGAGCTTTCTTT.

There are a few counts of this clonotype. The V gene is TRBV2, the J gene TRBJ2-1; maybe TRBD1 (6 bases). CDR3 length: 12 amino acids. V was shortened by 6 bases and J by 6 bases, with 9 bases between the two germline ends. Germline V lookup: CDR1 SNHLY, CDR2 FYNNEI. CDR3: CASRAGVNEQFF. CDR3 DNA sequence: TGTGCCAGCAGAGCAGGGGTCAATGAGCAGTTCTTC. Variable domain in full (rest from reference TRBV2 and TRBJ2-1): EPEVTQTPSHQVTQMGQEVILRCVPISNHLYFYWYRQILGQKVEFLVSFYNNEISEKSEIFDDQFSVERPDGSNFTLKIRSTKLEDSAMYFCASRAGVNEQFFGPGTRLTVL.

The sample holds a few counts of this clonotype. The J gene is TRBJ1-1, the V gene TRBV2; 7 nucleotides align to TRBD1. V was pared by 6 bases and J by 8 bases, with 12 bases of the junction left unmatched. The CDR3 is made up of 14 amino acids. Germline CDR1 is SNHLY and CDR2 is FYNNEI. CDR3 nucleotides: TGTGCCAGCAGCTATATGGACAGGCCTGGAGAAGCTTTCTTT. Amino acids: CASSYMDRPGEAFF.

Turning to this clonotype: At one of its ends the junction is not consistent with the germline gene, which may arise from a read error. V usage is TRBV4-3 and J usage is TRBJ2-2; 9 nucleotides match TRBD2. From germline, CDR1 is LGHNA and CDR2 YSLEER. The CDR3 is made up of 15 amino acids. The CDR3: CASSPGLAKTGELFF. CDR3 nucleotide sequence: TGCGCCAGCAGCCCCGGACTAGCGAAAACCGGGGAGCTGTTTTTT.

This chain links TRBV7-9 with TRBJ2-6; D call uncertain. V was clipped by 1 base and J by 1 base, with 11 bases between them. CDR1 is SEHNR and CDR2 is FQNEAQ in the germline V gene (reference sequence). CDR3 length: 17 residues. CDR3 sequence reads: CASSLGASLSGANVLTF. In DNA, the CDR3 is TGTGCCAGCAGCTTAGGAGCGAGCTTGTCTGGGGCCAACGTCCTGACTTTC.

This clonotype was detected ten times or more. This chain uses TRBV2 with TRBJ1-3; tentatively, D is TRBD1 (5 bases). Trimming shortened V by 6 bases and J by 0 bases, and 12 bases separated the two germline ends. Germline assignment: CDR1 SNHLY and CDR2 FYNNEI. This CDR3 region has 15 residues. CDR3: CASSPTDTSGNTIYF. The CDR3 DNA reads TGTGCCAGCAGCCCGACAGATACCTCTGGAAACACCATATATTTT.